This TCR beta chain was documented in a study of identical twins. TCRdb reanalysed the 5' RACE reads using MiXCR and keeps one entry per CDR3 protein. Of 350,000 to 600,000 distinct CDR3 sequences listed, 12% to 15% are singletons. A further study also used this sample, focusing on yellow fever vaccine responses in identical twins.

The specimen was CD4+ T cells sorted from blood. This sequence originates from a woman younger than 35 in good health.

The CDR3 loop is CASSPGSKGEEYF. CDR3 bases: TGTGCCAGCTCACCGGGCTCTAAGGGGGAGGAGTACTTC. The chain carries TRBV18 and TRBJ2-7; D tentatively reads TRBD1 or TRBD2 (6 bases each). V was cut by 3 bases and J by 11 bases, with 17 bases left in between. There are 13 residues in the CDR3. Germline V gives CDR1 KGHSH, CDR2 LQKENI. Together with reference TRBV18 and TRBJ2-7, the CDR3 gives the full variable domain: NAGVMQNPRHLVRRRGQEARLRCSPMKGHSHVYWYRQLPEEGLKFMVYLQKENIIDESGMPKERFSAEFPKEGPSILRIQQVVRGDSAAYFCASSPGSKGEEYFGPGTRLTVT.